This TCR beta chain was sequenced during a study of T cells in Graves' hyperthyroidism and ophthalmopathy. This clonotype has just a few counts. RNA transcripts were the template for amplifying TCR beta CDR3 regions. Researchers ran a first-round RT-PCR on the TCR CDR3 using the HTBI primer set. MiXCR, applied by TCRdb to the multiplex PCR reads, yields one record per CDR3 protein. The table lists approximately 98,000 distinct CDR3 sequences, 40% of them singletons. The ends were cut back, 2 bases at V and 7 bases at J, with 5 bases in the middle. CDR3 length: 12 residues. CDR1 and CDR2 from the germline V gene are MNHEY and SVGEGT.

Sequenced material: peripheral blood or thyroid tissue (not recorded which). The sequence was obtained from a woman in her 30s with Graves' hyperthyroidism. V is TRBV6-2 or TRBV6-3 and J is TRBJ2-2; no clear D. The CDR3, as DNA: TGTGCCAGCAGTTACCTCAGCGGGGAGCTGTTTTTT. The encoded protein is CASSYLSGELFF.